These 10 T cell receptor beta chains share one sample of origin, sequenced in a study of blood T cell repertoires in COVID-19. Method: immunoSEQ multiplex PCR; TCRdb's copy keeps in-frame clones and lacks some. The table records roughly 200,000 clones, roughly 89% of them present only once. Sequenced sample: PBMCs or T cells enriched from blood (not recorded which). These receptors all stem from a woman aged 30 to 39 who had been exposed to COVID-19.

A single count supports this clone. This sequence joins TRBV3-1 (or the pseudogene TRBV3-2) and TRBJ2-2, with 8 bases aligning to TRBD2. The CDR3 runs to 16 residues. V trimming: 0 bases; J trimming: 2 bases; junction bases outside the gene matches: 2. The V gene's germline CDR1 is LGHDT and CDR2 YNNKEL (reference sequence). The CDR3 loop is CASSQDSGGNTGELFF. DNA for the CDR3: TGTGCCAGCAGCCAAGACAGCGGGGGAAACACCGGGGAGCTGTTTTTT.

The chain is built from TRBV5-1 and TRBJ1-2; D might be TRBD1 (6 bases). Trimming took 1 base from V and 4 from J, leaving 14 bases between them. The germline CDR1 and CDR2 sequences are SGHRS and YFSETQ. This CDR3 region has 15 residues. The DNA for the CDR3 is TGCGCCAGCAGCTTGACTCCAGGGGATCCCTATGGCTACACCTTC. It translates to CASSLTPGDPYGYTF.

This clone is a singleton in its sample. V is TRBV18 and J is TRBJ1-1; 9 nucleotides agree with TRBD1. The CDR3 has 16 residues. The V segment lost 6 bases and the J segment 5 bases; nucleotides outside the gene matches: 13. The V gene's germline CDR1 is KGHSH and CDR2 LQKENI. The CDR3 nucleotides are TGTGCCAGCTCCCCTGCCGGGACAGGGTTCTCGACTGAAGCTTTCTTT. Translation: CASSPAGTGFSTEAFF.

This clone was recorded only once. The chain recombines TRBV4-3 with TRBJ2-7; TRBD2 matches 8 bases. Looked up from germline, CDR1 is LGHNA and CDR2 is YSLEER. This CDR3 has 15 residues. The V and J ends lost 0 bases and 3 bases, in that order; junction bases with no gene match: 4. CDR3 in amino acids: CASSQDPGGFYEQYF. The CDR3 DNA sequence: TGCGCCAGCAGCCAAGACCCGGGAGGGTTCTACGAGCAGTACTTC.

This chain connects TRBV30 to TRBJ2-5, with D unclear. Matching the DNA end better, TRBJ2-7 makes the J call doubtful. The CDR3 spans 12 residues. CDR1 GTSNPN and CDR2 SVGIG come from the germline V gene (reference sequence). The CDR3 DNA sequence: TGTGCCTGGAGTCTGAATTTCTACGAGCAGTACTTC. Translation: CAWSLNFYEQYF.

The chain has TRBV5-6 and TRBJ1-3; no definite D call. From germline, CDR1 is SGHDT and CDR2 YYEEEE. V shed 6 bases and J shed 0 bases, with 10 bases lying between them. This CDR3 has 14 residues. The CDR3 region is CASTFQFSGNTIYF. The CDR3 DNA is TGTGCCAGCACCTTTCAGTTCTCTGGAAACACCATATATTTT.

The chain is built from TRBV6-5 and TRBJ1-2; 9 positions match TRBD1. J gave up 4 bases and V 5 bases, and 8 bases lay outside the gene matches. This CDR3 region has 15 residues. Germline CDR1 and CDR2: MNHEY and SVGAGI. The chain's CDR3 is CASSTPGQGSYGYTF. The CDR3 bases are TGTGCCAGCAGTACCCCGGGACAGGGATCCTATGGCTACACCTTC.

V is TRBV12-3 or TRBV12-4 and J is TRBJ2-7, with D tentatively TRBD1 (6 bases). The germline V and J ends were trimmed by 5 bases and 4 bases, with 9 bases remaining between them. The CDR3 extends over 12 amino acids. CDR3 residues: CASSTQGYEQYF. In DNA, the CDR3 is TGTGCCAGCAGTACACAGGGATACGAGCAGTACTTC.

The chain has TRBV6-6 and TRBJ2-5; 11 bases are a match to TRBD2. V lost 4 bases, J lost 2 bases, and 3 bases stayed unmatched. In germline, CDR1 is MNHNY, CDR2 SVGAGI (reference sequence). CDR3 length: 15 amino acids. The CDR3 spells CASSLTSGVQETQYF. In DNA form, the CDR3 reads TGTGCCAGCAGTTTGACTAGCGGGGTTCAAGAGACCCAGTACTTC.

V is TRBV6-2 or TRBV6-3 and J is TRBJ1-1; D unresolved. CDR3 size: 16 residues. Germline CDR1 and CDR2: MNHEY and SVGEGT. Deletions cut 0 bases from V and 1 base from J, with 12 bases between. The CDR3 sequence is CASSYSSRLGNTEAFF. CDR3 sequence (DNA): TGTGCCAGCAGTTACTCGAGTAGACTCGGGAACACTGAAGCTTTCTTT.